One and the same sample provided the 21 T cell receptor beta chains below, sequenced in a study of cytomegalovirus exposure and HLA in healthy donors. The PCR used 60 Vbeta and 13 Jbeta primers. Profiling relied on immunoSEQ multiplex PCR, and the TCRdb table lists in-frame clones only, not all of them. The listing records about 140,000 clones. The specimen sequenced was PBMCs. These receptors all come from a woman aged 18-30 years in good health and CMV-seronegative.

CDR3 loop: CASSLESGGLYSNQPQHF. As DNA, the CDR3 is TGTGCCAGCAGCTTAGAGTCAGGGGGCCTCTATAGCAATCAGCCCCAGCATTTT. J is TRBJ1-5 and V is TRBV7-6; 8 nucleotides agree with TRBD1. V was pared by 1 base and J by 0 bases, with 8 bases of the junction left unmatched. The CDR3 sequence is 18 residues long. CDR1 is SGHVS, CDR2 FNYEAQ, per germline.

In DNA, the CDR3 is TGTGCTAGTGGTTTTAGGGGGACCGTTAACACCGGGGAGCTGTTTTTT. Translating gives CASGFRGTVNTGELFF. This sequence joins TRBV12-5 and TRBJ2-2; maybe TRBD1 (6 bases). The CDR3 length is 16 residues. The germline gives CDR1 LGHNT, CDR2 FRNRAP. Trimming removed 3 bases at V and 2 bases at J, with 13 bases between. The whole variable domain, filled in from reference TRBV12-5 and TRBJ2-2, reads DARVTQTPRHKVTEMGQEVTMRCQPILGHNTVFWYRQTMMQGLELLAYFRNRAPLDDSGMPKDRFSAEMPDATLATLKIQPSEPRDSAVYFCASGFRGTVNTGELFFGEGSRLTVL.

The CDR3 region is CASSLLGGLADQETQYF. In DNA form, the CDR3 reads TGTGCCAGCAGTTTATTGGGGGGACTAGCGGACCAAGAGACCCAGTACTTC. The chain uses TRBV28 and TRBJ2-5, with 11 bases matching TRBD2. Germline CDR1 reads MDHEN; CDR2 reads SYDVKM. This CDR3 region has 17 residues. V shed 1 base, J shed 0 bases, and the junction held 4 bases outside the gene matches.

The J gene is TRBJ1-1, the V gene TRBV19, with no clear D. Trimming left V 5 bases short and J 3 bases short, with 10 bases between. This CDR3 region has 13 residues. Germline CDR1 and CDR2: LNHDA and SQIVND (reference sequence). DNA for the CDR3: TGTGCCAGTAGTGCCGGGTTCTACACTGAAGCTTTCTTT. Translating gives CASSAGFYTEAFF.

This rearrangement joins TRBV4-2 to TRBJ2-7; 10 nucleotides line up with TRBD1. The J segment lost 7 bases and the V segment lost 0 bases, leaving 6 bases of the junction unmatched. Germline V lookup: CDR1 LGHNA, CDR2 YNFKEQ. This CDR3 has 15 residues. The CDR3 region is CASSQDLGQGQEQYF. CDR3 nucleotides: TGTGCCAGCAGCCAAGATTTGGGACAGGGGCAAGAGCAGTACTTC.

The chain couples TRBV19 to TRBJ2-5, with 9 bases lining up with TRBD1. V lost 4 bases and J lost 3; bases outside the gene matches: 9. The CDR3 totals 16 residues. Germline assignment: CDR1 LNHDA and CDR2 SQIVND (reference sequence). In DNA, the CDR3 is TGTGCCAGTAGTAAACTCCGGACAGGGGAAAAAGAGACCCAGTACTTC. Its protein is CASSKLRTGEKETQYF.

The chain combines TRBV5-1 with TRBJ2-3; maybe TRBD1 (6 bases). Deletions cut 2 bases from V and 2 bases from J, with 12 bases between. CDR1 SGHRS and CDR2 YFSETQ come from the germline V gene. The CDR3 is made up of 15 amino acids. The CDR3 coding sequence is TGCGCCAGCAGCTTTTACAGGGACAACACAGATACGCAGTATTTT. It specifies CASSFYRDNTDTQYF.

The chain links TRBV2 to TRBJ2-3; 8 bases map to TRBD2. Germline values: CDR1 SNHLY, CDR2 FYNNEI. The CDR3 runs to 16 residues. After removal of 5 bases from V and 1 base from J, the junction contained 8 bases not matched to a gene. Written as DNA, the CDR3 is TGTGCCAGCAGTCCGAGCGGGAGACCCCGCACAGATACGCAGTATTTT. Protein sequence: CASSPSGRPRTDTQYF.

This rearrangement joins TRBV19 to TRBJ2-1; maybe TRBD1 (5 bases). Germline V gene lookup returns CDR1 LNHDA and CDR2 SQIVND (reference sequence). V lost 0 bases and J 9 bases, leaving 15 bases between the germline ends. The CDR3 sequence is 15 residues long. The CDR3 sequence: CASSIDSRAWSEQFF. In DNA form, the CDR3 reads TGTGCCAGTAGTATAGATTCCAGGGCGTGGAGTGAGCAGTTCTTC. The full variable domain, in which reference TRBV19 and TRBJ2-1 provide the parts outside the CDR3, is DGGITQSPKYLFRKEGQNVTLSCEQNLNHDAMYWYRQDPGQGLRLIYYSQIVNDFQKGDIAEGYSVSREKKESFPLTVTSAQKNPTAFYLCASSIDSRAWSEQFFGPGTRLTVL.

Here the CDR3 DNA reads TGTGCCAGCAGACATGGACAGGAGAACACTGAAGCTTTCTTT. This translates into CASRHGQENTEAFF. The J gene is TRBJ1-1, the V gene TRBV6-5; 7 nucleotides match TRBD1. Germline CDR1 and CDR2: MNHEY and SVGAGI. V lost 6 bases, J lost 1 base, and 5 bases stayed unmatched. The CDR3 runs to 14 residues.

A note on this clone: One junction end disagrees with the germline gene, perhaps due to a read error. The chain uses TRBV27 and TRBJ2-1, with 8 bases fitting TRBD2. The CDR3 totals 16 residues. Germline V gene lookup returns CDR1 MNHEY and CDR2 SMNVEV (reference sequence). CDR3 in amino acids: CASSLSREGPYNEQFF. The CDR3, as DNA: TGTGCCAGCAGTCTATCACGGGAGGGCCCTTACAATGAGCAGTTCTTC.

The chain uses TRBV4-1 and TRBJ1-1; 9 nucleotides agree with TRBD1. This CDR3 contains 17 residues. Per the germline V gene, CDR1 is MGHRA and CDR2 is YSYEKL. V dropped 2 bases and J dropped 0; count of bases not matched to a gene: 7. CDR3 residues: CASSQRGQGALNTEAFF. CDR3 coding DNA: TGCGCCAGCAGCCAAAGGGGACAGGGAGCCTTGAACACTGAAGCTTTCTTT.

Worth noting for this clone: This sample includes further DNA sequences coding for the same CDR3. This chain uses TRBV11-2 with TRBJ1-1, with a tentative D call TRBD1 (6 bases). The length of the CDR3 is 12 residues. The germline V gene encodes CDR1 SGHAT and CDR2 FQNNGV. The V end was cut by 4 bases, the J end by 6 bases, with 9 bases between. In DNA, the CDR3 is TGTGCCAGCAGCTCACAGGGCCCTGAAGCTTTCTTT. It encodes CASSSQGPEAFF.

The rearrangement uses TRBV11-2 and TRBJ2-2, with D perhaps matching TRBD2 (5 bases). The length of the CDR3 is 15 residues. Germline CDR1 SGHAT, CDR2 FQNNGV. Trimming shortened V by 0 bases and J by 4 bases, and 9 bases separated the two germline ends. Here the CDR3 reads CASSLDPGSTGELFF. DNA for the CDR3: TGTGCCAGCAGCTTAGATCCGGGGTCCACCGGGGAGCTGTTTTTT.

J is TRBJ2-5 and V is TRBV2, with D possibly matching TRBD2 (5 bases). The DNA end is more similar to TRBJ2-7, so the J call may be wrong. Looked up from germline, CDR1 is SNHLY and CDR2 is FYNNEI. The CDR3 runs 12 residues. The CDR3 DNA follows: TGTGCCAGCAAGCGGACGCCCTACGAGCAGTACTTC. Translation: CASKRTPYEQYF.

On this clone itself: This specimen includes other DNA sequences encoding the same CDR3. The V and J genes are TRBV28 and TRBJ1-1; D unresolved. Germline V gives CDR1 MDHEN, CDR2 SYDVKM. CDR3 length: 11 residues. The germline V and J ends were trimmed by 2 bases and 8 bases, with 6 bases remaining between them. CDR3: CASSLREEAFF. The CDR3 coding sequence is TGTGCCAGCAGTTTAAGGGAGGAAGCTTTCTTT.

The V and J genes are TRBV11-1 and TRBJ2-7; TRBD1 is a possible D gene (5 bases). The CDR3 is 11 residues long. Trimming took 5 bases from V and 3 from J, leaving 5 bases between them. Germline V gene lookup returns CDR1 SGHAT and CDR2 FQDESV (reference sequence). CDR3 DNA: TGTGCCAGCAGCAGGGGCTACGAGCAGTACTTC. Its translation: CASSRGYEQYF.

As concerns this clone: Other DNA sequences within the sample encode an identical CDR3. The chain has TRBV12-5 and TRBJ1-1, with D possibly matching TRBD1 (5 bases). This CDR3 has 12 amino acids. V dropped 4 bases and J dropped 10 bases, with 13 bases sitting between them. Germline lookup yields CDR1 LGHNT and CDR2 FRNRAP. This CDR3 is CASGSPGRGAFF. CDR3 sequence (DNA): TGTGCTAGTGGTTCCCCAGGGAGGGGAGCTTTCTTT.

This rearrangement joins TRBV27 to TRBJ2-7, with 8 nucleotides matching TRBD1. CDR1 is MNHEY and CDR2 is SMNVEV in the germline V gene (reference sequence). The junction had 1 base not matched to a gene; V was cut back by 3 bases and J by 6 bases. This CDR3 region has 12 residues. The CDR3 spells CASSFQGAEQYF. The DNA for the CDR3 is TGTGCCAGCAGTTTCCAGGGGGCCGAGCAGTACTTC.

The V call is TRBV30, the J call TRBJ1-5; 7 nucleotides match TRBD1. The CDR3 is 15 amino acids. From germline, CDR1 is GTSNPN and CDR2 SVGIG (reference sequence). V lost 3 bases, J lost 0 bases, and 5 bases stayed unmatched. CDR3 residues: CAWSRDSHSNQPQHF. The CDR3 DNA sequence: TGTGCCTGGAGCCGGGACAGCCATAGCAATCAGCCCCAGCATTTT. Combining the CDR3 with reference TRBV30 and TRBJ1-5 gives the whole variable domain SQTIHQWPATLVQPVGSPLSLECTVEGTSNPNLYWYRQAAGRGLQLLFYSVGIGQISSEVPQNLSASRPQDRQFILSSKKLLLSDSGFYLCAWSRDSHSNQPQHFGDGTRLSIL.

This chain uses TRBV13 with TRBJ2-7, with 11 bases fitting TRBD2. CDR3 length equals 18 residues. V was pared by 0 bases and J by 0 bases, with 7 bases of the junction left unmatched. Germline values: CDR1 PRHDT, CDR2 FYEKMQ (reference sequence). The CDR3 DNA sequence: TGTGCCAGCAGCTTAGGGACTAGCGGGATGAAAATCTCCTACGAGCAGTACTTC. Its translation is CASSLGTSGMKISYEQYF.